These T cell receptor beta chains were read from a single sample in a study of metastatic and nonmetastatic thyroid tumors. From the PCR reads, TCRdb re-called clones with MiXCR. The repertoire has around 6,100 clones, 25% to 30% of them found once; the top ten carry roughly 43%. Sample: adjacent normal tissue. All receptors derive from a female donor with papillary thyroid cancer or a benign thyroid nodule (not recorded which). Some clones in this sample may be carry-over from other donors' samples. Both conserved end residues are part of each CDR3. The D gene is left open where the match is weak. Rows give clone size only sometimes, using once, few, many, or a class for an expanded clone.

V gene: TRBV28
clone size: .
J gene: TRBJ2-2
D gene: .
CDR3 DNA: TGTGCCAGCAGTCCGTCGGGGGCGAACACCGGGGAGCTGTTTTTT
CDR3 protein: CASSPSGANTGELFF

V gene: TRBV7-2
clone size: few
J gene: TRBJ2-1
D gene: .
CDR3 DNA: TGTGCCAGCAGCTTAGATAATCCCGGGGGGCAGTTCTTC
CDR3 protein: CASSLDNPGGQFF

V gene: TRBV28
clone size: .
J gene: TRBJ2-7
D gene: TRBD1
CDR3 DNA: TGTGCCAGCAGTTCTACAGGGGGGACCTACGAGCAGTACTTC
CDR3 protein: CASSSTGGTYEQYF

V gene: TRBV20-1
clone size: few
J gene: TRBJ2-3
D gene: TRBD2
CDR3 DNA: TGCAGTGCTAGAGGCGGGGGGTCGAATACGCAGTATTTT
CDR3 protein: CSARGGGSNTQYF

V gene: TRBV27
clone size: few
J gene: TRBJ2-5
D gene: .
CDR3 DNA: TGTGCCAGCAGTTTAGGGAGCCGGGCTGGAGAGACCCAGTACTTC
CDR3 protein: CASSLGSRAGETQYF

V gene: TRBV5-1
clone size: once
J gene: TRBJ2-2
D gene: .
CDR3 DNA: TGCGCCAGCAGCCAGACATATCCCGGGGAGCTGTTTTTT
CDR3 protein: CASSQTYPGELFF

V gene: TRBV12-3/TRBV12-4
clone size: .
J gene: TRBJ2-1
D gene: TRBD2
CDR3 DNA: TGTGCCAGCAGTACATCCCTAGCGGGAGACGACAATGAGCAGTTCTTC
CDR3 protein: CASSTSLAGDDNEQFF

V gene: TRBV2
clone size: .
J gene: TRBJ1-3
D gene: .
CDR3 DNA: TGTGCCAGCAGTGAACGCAGTCCTGGAAACACCATATATTTT
CDR3 protein: CASSERSPGNTIYF

V gene: TRBV13
clone size: .
J gene: TRBJ2-7
D gene: .
CDR3 DNA: TGTGCCAGCAGCTTAGCCTTACAGGTCTCCTACGAGCAGTACTTC
CDR3 protein: CASSLALQVSYEQYF

V gene: TRBV4-3
clone size: .
J gene: TRBJ2-5
D gene: TRBD1
CDR3 DNA: TGCGCCAGCAGCCAAGATTCGGTTGGGACAGGGGGGGAAGAGACCCAGTACTTC
CDR3 protein: CASSQDSVGTGGEETQYF

V gene: TRBV11-2
clone size: .
J gene: TRBJ2-1
D gene: .
CDR3 DNA: TGTGCCAACAGCTTAGATGGGAGCGGAGCTTACAATGAGCAGTTCTTC
CDR3 protein: CANSLDGSGAYNEQFF

V gene: TRBV12-3/TRBV12-4
clone size: .
J gene: TRBJ1-5
D gene: TRBD1
CDR3 DNA: TGTGCCAGCAGGCCCACAGGGGACGGTGGTCAGCCCCAGCATTTT
CDR3 protein: CASRPTGDGGQPQHF

V gene: TRBV7-9
clone size: few
J gene: TRBJ2-1
D gene: .
CDR3 DNA: TGTGCCAGCAGCCCAGCTTTAGGGTTTGGCGAGCAGTTCTTC
CDR3 protein: CASSPALGFGEQFF

V gene: TRBV27
clone size: .
J gene: TRBJ2-1
D gene: .
CDR3 DNA: TGTGCCAGCAGTTCCACCCACCGTCAGGGTGATGAGCAGTTCTTC
CDR3 protein: CASSSTHRQGDEQFF

V gene: TRBV20-1
clone size: once
J gene: TRBJ2-5
D gene: .
CDR3 DNA: TGCAGTGCTAGAGATCAGGGACTGGGGACCCAGTACTTC
CDR3 protein: CSARDQGLGTQYF

V gene: TRBV27
clone size: medium-sized
J gene: TRBJ2-7
D gene: .
CDR3 DNA: TGTGCCAGCAGTTTAGGGAGCGCGAGCTCCTACGAGCAGTACTTC
CDR3 protein: CASSLGSASSYEQYF

V gene: TRBV5-1
clone size: few
J gene: TRBJ2-7
D gene: .
CDR3 DNA: TGCGCCAGCAGCCCCGACGAGGTCTACGAGCAGTACTTC
CDR3 protein: CASSPDEVYEQYF

V gene: TRBV20-1
clone size: .
J gene: TRBJ2-7
D gene: .
CDR3 DNA: TGCAGTGCTAGGGGAGTCTACGAGCAGTACTTC
CDR3 protein: CSARGVYEQYF

V gene: TRBV6-1
clone size: many
J gene: TRBJ1-2
D gene: .
CDR3 DNA: TGTGCCAGCAGTCCAGGAGCTAACTATGGCTACACCTTC
CDR3 protein: CASSPGANYGYTF

V gene: TRBV13
clone size: once
J gene: TRBJ2-3
D gene: TRBD2
CDR3 DNA: TGTGCCAGCAGCCCGAGCGGGACTAGCACAGATACGCAGTATTTT
CDR3 protein: CASSPSGTSTDTQYF

V gene: TRBV6-1
clone size: .
J gene: TRBJ2-7
D gene: .
CDR3 DNA: TGTGCCAGCCGGGACGGGAGCTCCTACGAGCAGTACTTC
CDR3 protein: CASRDGSSYEQYF

V gene: TRBV6-1
clone size: many
J gene: TRBJ2-3
D gene: TRBD1
CDR3 DNA: TGTGCCAGTCAGCGACAGGGGGAAACAGATACGCAGTATTTT
CDR3 protein: CASQRQGETDTQYF

V gene: TRBV5-5
clone size: .
J gene: TRBJ2-7
D gene: .
CDR3 DNA: TGTGCCAGCAGCTTGGAGTTAGCTGGGGTTCGGGAGGAGCAGTACTTC
CDR3 protein: CASSLELAGVREEQYF

V gene: TRBV20-1
clone size: .
J gene: TRBJ2-7
D gene: .
CDR3 DNA: TGCAGTGTTCGGGGGAGTGGTTACGAGCAGTACTTC
CDR3 protein: CSVRGSGYEQYF

V gene: TRBV7-2
clone size: large
J gene: TRBJ1-1
D gene: .
CDR3 DNA: TGTGCCAGCAGCTTACAAGGGGAGAACACTGAAGCTTTCTTT
CDR3 protein: CASSLQGENTEAFF

V gene: TRBV19
clone size: .
J gene: TRBJ1-2
D gene: .
CDR3 DNA: TGTGCCAGTAGGATAGGCCCGAGGGACTGGGCGCGGTCGCCGTACCGTGGCTACACCTTC
CDR3 protein: CASRIGPRDWARSPYRGYTF

V gene: TRBV5-1
clone size: few
J gene: TRBJ1-4
D gene: .
CDR3 DNA: TGCGCCAGCAGCTTCTACGGGGATGAAAAACTGTTTTTT
CDR3 protein: CASSFYGDEKLFF

V gene: TRBV20-1
clone size: .
J gene: TRBJ2-7
D gene: TRBD1
CDR3 DNA: TGCAGTGCTTCAGACAGGGTCGGGGACGAGCAGTACTTC
CDR3 protein: CSASDRVGDEQYF

V gene: TRBV2
clone size: many
J gene: TRBJ2-7
D gene: TRBD2
CDR3 DNA: TGTGCCAGCAAGAGGAGCGGGAGCTCCTACGAGCAGTACTTC
CDR3 protein: CASKRSGSSYEQYF

V gene: TRBV5-4
clone size: .
J gene: TRBJ2-1
D gene: .
CDR3 DNA: TGTGCCAGCAGCTTGGAGGTTCTCGAGTACAATGAGCAGTTCTTC
CDR3 protein: CASSLEVLEYNEQFF

V gene: TRBV7-2
clone size: .
J gene: TRBJ2-7
D gene: .
CDR3 DNA: TGTGCCAGCAGCTTATGGGTCGCGAGCTCCTACGAGCAGTACTTC
CDR3 protein: CASSLWVASSYEQYF

V gene: TRBV19
clone size: few
J gene: TRBJ1-1
D gene: TRBD1
CDR3 DNA: TGTGCCAGTAGTATCGACAGGGGGAGGACTGAAGCTTTCTTT
CDR3 protein: CASSIDRGRTEAFF

V gene: TRBV7-2
clone size: .
J gene: TRBJ2-2
D gene: .
CDR3 DNA: TGTGCCAGCAGCTTAGCGTCGGGGGCAGGCGGGGAGCTGTTTTTT
CDR3 protein: CASSLASGAGGELFF

V gene: TRBV6-4
clone size: many
J gene: TRBJ2-1
D gene: TRBD2
CDR3 DNA: TGTGCCAGCAGTGAAGCGTCTAGCGGCAATGAGCAGTTCTTC
CDR3 protein: CASSEASSGNEQFF

V gene: TRBV11-1
clone size: .
J gene: TRBJ2-7
D gene: .
CDR3 DNA: TGTGCCAGCAGCTTAACAGGGATATCCTACGAGCAGTACTTC
CDR3 protein: CASSLTGISYEQYF

V gene: TRBV15
clone size: .
J gene: TRBJ1-1
D gene: .
CDR3 DNA: TGTGCCACCAGCAGACCCTGGGCGGGTACTGAAGCTTTCTTT
CDR3 protein: CATSRPWAGTEAFF

V gene: TRBV30
clone size: once
J gene: TRBJ1-2
D gene: .
CDR3 DNA: TGTGCCTGGAGTAGAGGGATGAAATTTGGCTACACCTTC
CDR3 protein: CAWSRGMKFGYTF